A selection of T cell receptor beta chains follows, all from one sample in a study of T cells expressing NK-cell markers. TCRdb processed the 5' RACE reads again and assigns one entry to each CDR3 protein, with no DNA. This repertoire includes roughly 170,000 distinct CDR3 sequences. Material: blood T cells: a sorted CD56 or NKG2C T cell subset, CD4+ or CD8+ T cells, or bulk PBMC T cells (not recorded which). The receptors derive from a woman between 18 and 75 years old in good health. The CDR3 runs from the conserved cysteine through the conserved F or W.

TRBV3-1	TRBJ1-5	CASSRASNQPQHF
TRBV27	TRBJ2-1	CASKDRVGNEQFF
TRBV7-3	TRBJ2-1	CASSSSPQGGEQFF
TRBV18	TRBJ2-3	CASRGFLADTQYF
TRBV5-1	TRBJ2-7	CASSLKIGQPVQYF
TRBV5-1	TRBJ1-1	CASSPVGGGRTEAFF
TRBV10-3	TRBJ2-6	CAISESMSGANVLTF
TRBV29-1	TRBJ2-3	CSVLDTPVTDTQYF
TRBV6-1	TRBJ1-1	CASIGATTEAFF
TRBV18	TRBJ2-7	CASSSILAGGYEQYF
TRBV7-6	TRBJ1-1	CASSERTGLENTEAFF
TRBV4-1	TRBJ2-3	CASSHRSIADTQYF
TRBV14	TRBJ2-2	CASSQVGYITGELFF
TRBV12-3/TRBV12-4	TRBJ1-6	CASSLGGDVGPLHF
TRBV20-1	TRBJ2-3	CSARRSRGRSTDTQYF
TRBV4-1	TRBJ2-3	CASSHRLDRTDTQYF
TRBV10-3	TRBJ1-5	CAISASTGIANQPQHF
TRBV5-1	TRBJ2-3	CASSLSRPAQDTQYF
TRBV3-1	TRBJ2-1	CASSRTTSGRAEQFF
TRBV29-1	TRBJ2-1	CSVDLAYNEQFF
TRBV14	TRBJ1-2	CASSPNTGAVWGYTF
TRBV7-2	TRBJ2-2	CASSASRPGSGGELFF
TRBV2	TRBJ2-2	CASRSHGTNTGELFF
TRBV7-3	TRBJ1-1	CASSRQGTAKLNTEAFF
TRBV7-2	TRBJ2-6	CASSLVGSGANVLTF
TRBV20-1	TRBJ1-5	CSAREGPERRQPQHF
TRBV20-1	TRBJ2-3	CSASFRTSVWADTQYF
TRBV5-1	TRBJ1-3	CASSLVGGTIYF
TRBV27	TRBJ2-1	CASSLLGLAYEQFF
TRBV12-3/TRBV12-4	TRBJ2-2	CASNLFRETVRSGELFF
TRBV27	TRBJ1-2	CASSPRPATGGYTF
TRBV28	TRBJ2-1	CASSPLPRVFGNEQFF
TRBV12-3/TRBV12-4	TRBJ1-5	CASSRHNSNQPQHF
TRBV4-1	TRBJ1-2	CASSQDSQGYGYTF
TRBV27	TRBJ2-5	CASSLFPNDRGQETQYF
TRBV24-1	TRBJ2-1	CATSDAGQGAYNEQFF
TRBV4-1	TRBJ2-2	CASSQELTDTGELFF